This T cell receptor (beta chain) was identified during a study of cytomegalovirus exposure and HLA in healthy donors. The overall study: Early released data comprised 80 million or so unique TCRs from HLA-typed donors.

Study-level results: Highly shared sequence variants in one cluster were likely a sequencing artifact. Reported performance of the classifier showed diagnosis of cytomegalovirus status with high specificity and sensitivity. CMV antigen specificity was confirmed in vitro for three CMV-associated chains.

This CDR3 is built from 17 residues. Germline loops: CDR1 KGHSH, CDR2 LQKENI. Germline trimming cut 3 bases from V and 7 bases from J; bases unmatched to any gene: 14. PCR employed 60 Vbeta and 13 Jbeta primers. Clones were sequenced by immunoSEQ multiplex PCR, and TCRdb holds only the in-frame ones, with some missing. The profile shows 99,000 or so clones, over 65% of them singletons. Remarks on this clone: Antigen specificity is unknown.

The TCR sequence derives from a man between 40 and 49 years old in good health and CMV-seropositive. Sequences were obtained from PBMCs. V and J are TRBV18 and TRBJ2-1; 8 nucleotides align to TRBD2. CDR3 residues: CASSPLKSGRTLNEQFF. In DNA, the CDR3 is TGTGCCAGCTCACCTCTGAAGAGCGGGAGAACCCTTAATGAGCAGTTCTTC.